Following are 32 T cell receptor beta chains from one sample sequenced in a study of blood T cell repertoires in COVID-19. The repertoire was sequenced with immunoSEQ multiplex PCR; TCRdb's copy has only in-frame clones and lacks some. The table shows around 94,000 clones, with around four fifths occurring only once. The sequencing sample was made of peripheral blood. These TCRs come from a man aged 50 or older with acute or convalescent COVID-19.

The chain links TRBV11-3 to TRBJ1-1, with TRBD1 matching over 9 bases. The V gene end was trimmed by 6 bases and the J gene end by 6 bases; junction bases not matched to a gene: 2. Germline values: CDR1 SGHNT, CDR2 YENEEA. The CDR3 extends over 12 amino acids. CDR3: CASSDRGAEAFF. The CDR3 nucleotides are TGTGCCAGCAGTGACAGGGGGGCTGAAGCTTTCTTT.

Only a few counts were recorded for this clone. The chain combines TRBV5-1 with TRBJ1-2, with D perhaps matching TRBD1 (5 bases). The CDR3 is 13 residues long. Trimming took off 3 bases at V and 3 bases at J, with 9 bases between the two ends. Germline V gene data show CDR1 as SGHRS and CDR2 as YFSETQ. The CDR3 spells CASSSQGDYGYTF. The DNA of the CDR3 is TGCGCCAGCAGCTCGCAGGGTGACTATGGCTACACCTTC.

The chain couples TRBV7-2 to TRBJ2-7; 8 bases are shared with TRBD2. The germline V gene has CDR1 SGHTA and CDR2 FQGNSA. J was trimmed by 5 bases and V by 5 bases; bases with no gene match: 8. The CDR3 runs to 14 residues. The CDR3 is CASSHRAGVHEQYF. The CDR3 nucleotides are TGTGCCAGCAGCCACCGAGCGGGAGTGCACGAGCAGTACTTC.

This clone occurred once. V gene TRBV9 combines with J gene TRBJ1-1, with D tentatively TRBD1 (5 bases). This CDR3 comprises 13 residues. With 3 bases removed from V and 2 bases from J, the gap between germline ends came to 8 bases. In germline, CDR1 is SGDLS, CDR2 YYNGEE. As DNA, the CDR3 is TGTGCCAGCAGCGCCCAGGGAAACACTGAAGCTTTCTTT. Translating it yields CASSAQGNTEAFF.

V gene TRBV24-1 combines with J gene TRBJ1-4; 10 nucleotides agree with TRBD1. Germline V gives CDR1 KGHDR, CDR2 SFDVKD. The J segment lost 5 bases and the V segment lost 9 bases, leaving 2 bases of the junction unmatched. The CDR3 loop spans 13 amino acids. The CDR3 bases are TGTGCCACCGGGACAGGGGAAAATGAAAAACTGTTTTTT. This translates into CATGTGENEKLFF.

This clone appeared once. This chain connects TRBV28 to TRBJ2-7; 7 nucleotides agree with TRBD2. Per germline, CDR1 MDHEN and CDR2 SYDVKM. Germline trimming cut 2 bases from V and 6 bases from J; bases unmatched to any gene: 10. CDR3 size: 15 residues. DNA for the CDR3: TGTGCCAGCAGTTTACCCGGGACTAAGGTGGGCGAGCAGTACTTC. It is translated as CASSLPGTKVGEQYF.

The gene calls are TRBV7-9 and TRBJ2-7; 10 bases are a match to TRBD1. V gave up 4 bases and J gave up 2 bases; unmatched junction bases: 5. The CDR3 covers 15 residues. Germline V gene sequence: CDR1 SEHNR, CDR2 FQNEAQ (reference sequence). CDR3 residues: CASSSDRGRAYEQYF. CDR3 DNA: TGTGCCAGCAGCTCAGACAGGGGGCGAGCCTACGAGCAGTACTTC.

The chain links TRBV10-3 to TRBJ2-3; TRBD1 matches 9 bases. The CDR3 is made up of 15 amino acids. Germline CDR1 and CDR2: ENHRY and SYGVKD. J gave up 6 bases and V 8 bases, and 12 bases lay outside the gene matches. CDR3 region: CAIGRTGAPTDTQYF. The CDR3 coding sequence is TGTGCCATCGGACGGACAGGGGCGCCCACGGATACGCAGTATTTT.

The rearrangement joins TRBV18 to TRBJ2-7; 9 nucleotides align to TRBD1. The CDR3 runs to 14 residues. Per the germline V gene, CDR1 is KGHSH and CDR2 is LQKENI. V shed 3 bases and J 3 bases; nucleotides not matched to a gene: 3. The CDR3 loop is CASSPQGQGYEQYF. CDR3 bases: TGTGCCAGCTCACCCCAGGGACAGGGCTACGAGCAGTACTTC.

This rearrangement joins TRBV7-2 to TRBJ2-2; D perhaps matches TRBD1 (6 bases). Germline CDR1 and CDR2: SGHTA and FQGNSA. Between the trimmed V and J ends, which lost 5 bases and 3 bases, there was a span of 10 bases. The CDR3 runs to 14 residues. CDR3 in DNA: TGTGCCAGCAGCCCACGACAGGACACCGGGGAGCTGTTTTTT. Protein sequence: CASSPRQDTGELFF.

V usage is TRBV7-2 and J usage is TRBJ1-1; unclear D gene. Trimming left V 1 base short and J 5 bases short, with 8 bases between. The CDR3 length is 13 residues. Germline loops: CDR1 SGHTA, CDR2 FQGNSA. CDR3 sequence reads: CASSLDSYTEAFF. DNA of the CDR3: TGTGCCAGCAGCTTAGACAGTTATACTGAAGCTTTCTTT.

The V call is TRBV2, the J call TRBJ1-1; no clear D. The CDR3 is made up of 15 amino acids. The germline gives CDR1 SNHLY, CDR2 FYNNEI. V shed 4 bases and J shed 0 bases, with 12 bases lying between them. The CDR3 loop reads CASSARGAMNTEAFF. The CDR3 DNA reads as TGTGCCAGCAGTGCCCGGGGAGCCATGAACACTGAAGCTTTCTTT.

The genes are TRBV7-3 and TRBJ2-5; 12 nucleotides agree with TRBD2. The germline V gene encodes CDR1 SGHTA and CDR2 FQGTGA. V lost 0 bases and J lost 3; bases outside the gene matches: 5. The CDR3 length is 17 residues. The CDR3 loop is CASSLTPRLAGEETQYF. For the CDR3, the DNA is TGTGCCAGCAGCTTAACGCCCCGACTAGCGGGAGAAGAGACCCAGTACTTC.

About this clone itself: Compared with germline, one end of the junction differs, possibly owing to a read error. The chain is built from TRBV2 and TRBJ2-1; 8 bases map to TRBD2. Germline V gene lookup returns CDR1 SNHLY and CDR2 FYNNEI. CDR3 size: 15 residues. The DNA for the CDR3 is TGTGCCAGCAGAGAAGCAGGACTAGCTTACAATGAGCAGTTCTTC. Translated, it gives CASREAGLAYNEQFF.

The rearrangement links TRBV2 to TRBJ1-1; 8 bases are shared with TRBD1. CDR3 length: 13 amino acids. J was trimmed by 0 bases and V by 9 bases; bases with no gene match: 3. Germline assignment: CDR1 SNHLY and CDR2 FYNNEI. The CDR3 loop is CASRQGLNTEAFF. CDR3 nucleotide sequence: TGTGCCAGTAGACAGGGGTTGAACACTGAAGCTTTCTTT.

The chain couples TRBV5-1 to TRBJ1-1; 9 bases match TRBD1. From germline, CDR1 is SGHRS and CDR2 YFSETQ. V lost 0 bases and J lost 8; bases outside the gene matches: 2. This CDR3 has 13 amino acids. Written as DNA, the CDR3 is TGCGCCAGCAGCTTGGGTACAGGGGGCGAAGCTTTCTTT. Encoded protein: CASSLGTGGEAFF.

The chain links TRBV5-1 to TRBJ2-7; tentatively, D is TRBD1 (6 bases). Trimming removed 5 bases at V and 5 bases at J, with 17 bases between. The germline V gene encodes CDR1 SGHRS and CDR2 YFSETQ. CDR3 length: 14 amino acids. CDR3 region: CASRGDIAKDEQYF. The CDR3 DNA sequence: TGCGCCAGCAGGGGGGACATTGCCAAGGACGAGCAGTACTTC.

The V and J genes are TRBV27 and TRBJ2-7; TRBD2 matches at 10 bases. The CDR3 is made up of 14 amino acids. Germline V gene lookup returns CDR1 MNHEY and CDR2 SMNVEV (reference sequence). V shed 4 bases, J shed 2 bases, and the junction held 2 bases outside the gene matches. CDR3 residues: CASSYTSGAYEQYF. The CDR3 DNA reads as TGTGCCAGCAGTTATACTAGCGGGGCCTACGAGCAGTACTTC.

At least ten counts were recorded for this clone. The rearrangement uses TRBV6-2 or TRBV6-3 and TRBJ2-5; D gene uncertain. V was shortened by 4 bases and J by 4 bases, with 4 bases between the two germline ends. Germline assignment: CDR1 MNHEY and CDR2 SVGEGT. CDR3 length: 11 amino acids. The CDR3 coding sequence is TGTGCCAGCAGTTCCAGAGAGACCCAGTACTTC. It codes for CASSSRETQYF.

Concerning this clone: The same CDR3 is also encoded by other DNA sequences in this sample. This sequence joins TRBV2 and TRBJ1-5, with 7 bases matching TRBD1. The germline gives CDR1 SNHLY, CDR2 FYNNEI. V lost 4 bases to trimming and J lost 2 bases; unmatched junction nucleotides: 2. This CDR3 has 14 amino acids. This CDR3 is CASSATGGNQPQHF. The CDR3, as DNA: TGTGCCAGCAGTGCCACAGGGGGCAATCAGCCCCAGCATTTT.

The sample holds a few counts of this clone. This specimen includes other DNA sequences encoding the same CDR3. The rearrangement joins TRBV12-3 or TRBV12-4 to TRBJ2-5, with unresolved D. The CDR3 spans 11 residues. Trimming stripped 5 bases from V and 1 base from J, with 2 bases between. CDR3 loop: CASSLQETQYF. In nucleotides, the CDR3 is TGTGCCAGCAGTCTCCAAGAGACCCAGTACTTC.

The chain employs TRBV29-1 and TRBJ2-2, with 7 bases that match TRBD1. The CDR3 is made up of 13 amino acids. V dropped 7 bases and J dropped 2; count of bases not matched to a gene: 4. The germline gives CDR1 SQVTM, CDR2 ANQGSEA. The CDR3 bases are TGCAGCGGGAGACAGGGTAACACCGGGGAGCTGTTTTTT. Its translation is CSGRQGNTGELFF.

The table lists this clone with a count of one. J is TRBJ2-1 and V is TRBV27, with 8 nucleotides matching TRBD1. Germline loops: CDR1 MNHEY, CDR2 SMNVEV (reference sequence). V lost 4 bases to trimming and J lost 6 bases; unmatched junction nucleotides: 5. The CDR3 contains 14 residues. The CDR3 here is CASSWTGHANEQFF. CDR3 in DNA: TGTGCCAGCAGTTGGACAGGGCACGCCAATGAGCAGTTCTTC.

The CDR3 DNA is TGTGCCAGCAGTTTGACTAGTAATGAAAAACTGTTTTTT. Translated, it gives CASSLTSNEKLFF. This chain connects TRBV28 to TRBJ1-4, with D hard to call. The CDR3 is 13 residues long. Germline V lookup: CDR1 MDHEN, CDR2 SYDVKM. The V end was cut by 3 bases, the J end by 4 bases, with 6 bases between.

The V call is TRBV7-9, the J call TRBJ1-1; 7 positions agree with TRBD1. The V segment lost 5 bases and the J segment 1 base; nucleotides outside the gene matches: 7. This CDR3 region has 15 residues. Looked up from germline, CDR1 is SEHNR and CDR2 is FQNEAQ (reference sequence). The CDR3 loop reads CASSRRQGGNTEAFF. The DNA for the CDR3 is TGTGCCAGCAGCCGTCGACAGGGAGGGAACACTGAAGCTTTCTTT. Supplemented by reference TRBV7-9 and TRBJ1-1, the full variable domain reads DTGVSQNPRHKITKRGQNVTFRCDPISEHNRLYWYRQTLGQGPEFLTYFQNEAQLEKSRLLSDRFSAERPKGSFSTLEIQRTEQGDSAMYLCASSRRQGGNTEAFFGQGTRLTVV.

The chain has TRBV18 and TRBJ1-1; 7 bases map to TRBD1. This CDR3 contains 13 residues. CDR1 and CDR2 (germline): KGHSH, LQKENI. Trimming cost V 8 bases and J 1 base; bases outside gene matches: 4. CDR3 in amino acids: CASRGGENTEAFF. The DNA of the CDR3 is TGTGCCAGCAGAGGGGGCGAGAACACTGAAGCTTTCTTT.

The chain couples TRBV4-3 to TRBJ2-1; 8 nucleotides match TRBD1. The germline V gene has CDR1 LGHNA and CDR2 YSLEER. The ends lost 1 base at V and 6 bases at J; junction bases unmatched: 5. There are 15 residues in the CDR3. CDR3 DNA sequence: TGCGCCAGCAGCCAAGGAAGGACAGGGAGCAATGAGCAGTTCTTC. This gives the protein CASSQGRTGSNEQFF.

In DNA form, the CDR3 reads TGTGCCAGCAGGCGTGGGCGAACGAACACCGGGGAGCTGTTTTTT. Its translation is CASRRGRTNTGELFF. V usage is TRBV9 and J usage is TRBJ2-2; D is ambiguous. CDR1 and CDR2 (germline): SGDLS, YYNGEE. The CDR3 totals 15 residues. V was cut by 5 bases and J by 0 bases, with 11 bases left in between.

This sequence joins TRBV7-2 and TRBJ1-1; D is unclear. V was trimmed by 5 bases and J by 0 bases, leaving 13 bases between them. The germline V gene has CDR1 SGHTA and CDR2 FQGNSA. The CDR3 spans 15 residues. The CDR3 reads CASSEGPGMNTEAFF. The CDR3 DNA reads as TGTGCCAGCAGCGAAGGACCGGGGATGAACACTGAAGCTTTCTTT.

The sample holds one count of this clone. The CDR3 DNA sequence: TGTGCCAGCAGTGACAGGGGACTCGGGGAGCAGTTCTTC. Translation: CASSDRGLGEQFF. J is TRBJ2-1 and V is TRBV6-2 or TRBV6-3, with 8 bases that match TRBD1. CDR1 and CDR2 from the germline V gene are MNHEY and SVGEGT. The trim removed 5 bases at V and 10 bases at J, leaving 7 bases unmatched. The CDR3 is 13 residues long.

The J gene is TRBJ2-2, the V gene TRBV9; 7 nucleotides align to TRBD2. After removal of 0 bases from V and 1 base from J, the junction contained 6 bases not matched to a gene. Germline assignment: CDR1 SGDLS and CDR2 YYNGEE. The CDR3 extends over 17 amino acids. The CDR3 nucleotides are TGTGCCAGCAGCGTAGATCCGGCTAGCGGGAACACCGGGGAGCTGTTTTTT. Translating it yields CASSVDPASGNTGELFF.

This clone was counted only a few times. The chain joins TRBV30 to TRBJ1-2; the match to TRBD1 covers 9 bases. The trim removed 1 base at V and 9 bases at J, leaving 9 bases unmatched. Germline V gene data show CDR1 as GTSNPN and CDR2 as SVGIG (reference sequence). This CDR3 comprises 14 residues. CDR3 DNA sequence: TGTGCCTGGAGTGCGGGACAGGGCCTATGGAGCTACACCTTC. Its protein is CAWSAGQGLWSYTF.